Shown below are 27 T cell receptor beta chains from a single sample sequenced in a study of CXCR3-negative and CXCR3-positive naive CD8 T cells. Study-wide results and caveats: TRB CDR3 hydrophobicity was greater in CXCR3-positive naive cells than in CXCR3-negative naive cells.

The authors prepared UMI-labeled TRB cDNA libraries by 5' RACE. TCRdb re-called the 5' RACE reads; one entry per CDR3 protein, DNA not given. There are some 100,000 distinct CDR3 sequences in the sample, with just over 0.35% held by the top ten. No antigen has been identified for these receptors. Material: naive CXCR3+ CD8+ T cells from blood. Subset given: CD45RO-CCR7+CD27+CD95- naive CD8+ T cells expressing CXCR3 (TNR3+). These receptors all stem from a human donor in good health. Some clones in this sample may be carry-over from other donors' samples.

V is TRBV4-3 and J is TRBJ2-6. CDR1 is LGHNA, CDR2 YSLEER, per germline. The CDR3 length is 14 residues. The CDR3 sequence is CASSHKPGANVLTF.

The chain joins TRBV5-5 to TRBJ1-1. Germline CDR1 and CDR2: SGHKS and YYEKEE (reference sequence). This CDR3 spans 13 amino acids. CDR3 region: CASSLVSTTEAFF.

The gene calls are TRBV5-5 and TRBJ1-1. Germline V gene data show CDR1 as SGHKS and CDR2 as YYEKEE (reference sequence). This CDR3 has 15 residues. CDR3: CASSFLSTMNTEAFF.

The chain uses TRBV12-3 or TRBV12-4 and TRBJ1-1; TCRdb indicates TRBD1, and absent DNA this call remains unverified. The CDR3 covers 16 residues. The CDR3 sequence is CASSLTMTGSVAEAFF.

The chain's CDR3 is CASSKWSEQYF. The rearrangement joins TRBV21-1 to TRBJ2-7. TRBV21-1 is a pseudogene. The CDR3 runs to 11 residues.

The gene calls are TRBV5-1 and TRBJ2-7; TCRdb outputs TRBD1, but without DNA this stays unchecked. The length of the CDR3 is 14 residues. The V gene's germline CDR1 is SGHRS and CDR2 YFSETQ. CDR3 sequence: CASSSLDSPYEQYF.

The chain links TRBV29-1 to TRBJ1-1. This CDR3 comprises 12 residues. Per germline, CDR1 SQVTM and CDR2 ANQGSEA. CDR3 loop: CSVRPYGTEAFF.

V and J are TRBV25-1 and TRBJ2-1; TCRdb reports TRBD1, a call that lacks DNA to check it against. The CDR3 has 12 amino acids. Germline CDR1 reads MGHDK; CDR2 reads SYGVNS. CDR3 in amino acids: CASSGSGTEQFF.

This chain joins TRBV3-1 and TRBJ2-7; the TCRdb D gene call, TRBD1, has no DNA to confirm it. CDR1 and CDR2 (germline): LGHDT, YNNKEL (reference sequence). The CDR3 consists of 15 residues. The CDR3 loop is CASSQDFGGYYEQYF.

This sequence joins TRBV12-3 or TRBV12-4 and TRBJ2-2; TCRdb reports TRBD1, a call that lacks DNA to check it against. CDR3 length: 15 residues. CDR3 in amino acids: CASRSRGWNTGELFF.

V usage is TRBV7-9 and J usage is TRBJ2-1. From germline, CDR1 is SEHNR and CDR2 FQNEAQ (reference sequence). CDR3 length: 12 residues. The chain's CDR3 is CASSLSYNEQFF.

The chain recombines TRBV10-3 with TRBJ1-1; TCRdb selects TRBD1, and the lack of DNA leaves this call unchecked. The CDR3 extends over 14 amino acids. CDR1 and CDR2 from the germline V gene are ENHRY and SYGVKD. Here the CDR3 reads CAISLDSMNTEAFF.

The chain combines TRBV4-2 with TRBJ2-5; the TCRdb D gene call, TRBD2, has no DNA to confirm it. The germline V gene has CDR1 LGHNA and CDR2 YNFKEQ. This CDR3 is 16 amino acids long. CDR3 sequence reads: CASSQELAGEKETQYF.

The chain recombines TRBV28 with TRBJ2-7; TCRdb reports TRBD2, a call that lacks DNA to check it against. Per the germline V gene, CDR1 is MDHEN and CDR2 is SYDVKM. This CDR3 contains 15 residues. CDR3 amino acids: CASSLWASRNYEQYF.

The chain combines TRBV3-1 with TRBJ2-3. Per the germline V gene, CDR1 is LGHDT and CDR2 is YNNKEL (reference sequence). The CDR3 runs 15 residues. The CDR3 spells CASSPRVFKRDTQYF.

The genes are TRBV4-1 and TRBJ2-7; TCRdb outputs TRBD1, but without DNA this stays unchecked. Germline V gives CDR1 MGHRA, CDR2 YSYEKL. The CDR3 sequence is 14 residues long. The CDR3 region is CASSQRSGNSEQYF.

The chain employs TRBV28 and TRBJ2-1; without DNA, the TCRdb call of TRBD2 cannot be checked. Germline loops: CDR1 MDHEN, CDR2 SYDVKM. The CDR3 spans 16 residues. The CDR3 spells CASSLFLAGGLNEQFF.

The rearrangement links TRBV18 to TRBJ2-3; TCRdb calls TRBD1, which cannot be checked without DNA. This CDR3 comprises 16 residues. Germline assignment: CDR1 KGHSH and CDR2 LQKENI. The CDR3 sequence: CASSPDRDPRTDTQYF.

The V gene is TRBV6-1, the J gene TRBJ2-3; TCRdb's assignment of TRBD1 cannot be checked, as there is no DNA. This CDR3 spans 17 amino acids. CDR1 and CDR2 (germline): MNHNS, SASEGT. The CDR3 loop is CASSEEGGRGAADTQYF.

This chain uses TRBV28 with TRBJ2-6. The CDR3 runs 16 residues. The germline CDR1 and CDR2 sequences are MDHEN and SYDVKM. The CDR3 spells CASRTRWGLGANVLTF.

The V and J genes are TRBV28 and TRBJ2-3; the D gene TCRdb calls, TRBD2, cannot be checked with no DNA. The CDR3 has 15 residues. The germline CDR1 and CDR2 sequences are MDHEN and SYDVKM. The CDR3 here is CASSLERFSTDTQYF.

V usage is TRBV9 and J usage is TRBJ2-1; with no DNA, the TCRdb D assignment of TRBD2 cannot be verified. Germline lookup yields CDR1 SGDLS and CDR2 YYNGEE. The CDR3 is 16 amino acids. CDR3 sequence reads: CASSVGHTRRYNEQFF.

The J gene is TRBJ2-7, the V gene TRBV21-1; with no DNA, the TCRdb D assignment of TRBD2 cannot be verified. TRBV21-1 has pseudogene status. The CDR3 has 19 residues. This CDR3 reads CASRGDGKILAGETYEQYF.

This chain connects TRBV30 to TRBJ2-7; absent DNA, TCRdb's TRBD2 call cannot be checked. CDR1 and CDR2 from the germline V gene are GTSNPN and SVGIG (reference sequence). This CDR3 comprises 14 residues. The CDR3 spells CAWSGALGRYEQYF.

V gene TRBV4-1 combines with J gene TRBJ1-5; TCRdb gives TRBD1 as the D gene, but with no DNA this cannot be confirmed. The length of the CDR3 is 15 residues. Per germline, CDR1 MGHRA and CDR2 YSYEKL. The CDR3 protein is CASSHTTGGNQPQHF.

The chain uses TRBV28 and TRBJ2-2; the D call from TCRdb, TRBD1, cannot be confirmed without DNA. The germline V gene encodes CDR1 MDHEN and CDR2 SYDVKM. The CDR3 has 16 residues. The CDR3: CASSLRRQANTGELFF.

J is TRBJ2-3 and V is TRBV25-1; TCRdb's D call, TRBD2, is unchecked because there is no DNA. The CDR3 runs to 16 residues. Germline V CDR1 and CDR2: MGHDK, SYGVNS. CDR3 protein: CASSPILGSAEDTQYF.